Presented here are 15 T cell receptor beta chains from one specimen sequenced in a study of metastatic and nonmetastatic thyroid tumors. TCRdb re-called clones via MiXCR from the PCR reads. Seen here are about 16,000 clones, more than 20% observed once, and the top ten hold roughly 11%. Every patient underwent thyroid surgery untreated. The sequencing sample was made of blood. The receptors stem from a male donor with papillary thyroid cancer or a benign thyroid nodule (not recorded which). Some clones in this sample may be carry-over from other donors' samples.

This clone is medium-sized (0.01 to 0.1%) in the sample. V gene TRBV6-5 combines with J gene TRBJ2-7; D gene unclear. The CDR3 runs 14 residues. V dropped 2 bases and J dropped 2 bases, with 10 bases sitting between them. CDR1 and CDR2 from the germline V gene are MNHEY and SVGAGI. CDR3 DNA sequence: TGTGCCAGCAGTTACGAACATGGAACCTACGAGCAGTACTTC. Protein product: CASSYEHGTYEQYF.

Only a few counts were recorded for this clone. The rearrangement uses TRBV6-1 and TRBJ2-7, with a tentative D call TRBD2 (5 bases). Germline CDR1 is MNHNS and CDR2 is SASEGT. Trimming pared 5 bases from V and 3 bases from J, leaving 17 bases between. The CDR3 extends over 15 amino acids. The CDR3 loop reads CASSLAGRVGYEQYF. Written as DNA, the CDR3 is TGTGCCAGCAGTCTCGCGGGCCGGGTCGGCTACGAGCAGTACTTC.

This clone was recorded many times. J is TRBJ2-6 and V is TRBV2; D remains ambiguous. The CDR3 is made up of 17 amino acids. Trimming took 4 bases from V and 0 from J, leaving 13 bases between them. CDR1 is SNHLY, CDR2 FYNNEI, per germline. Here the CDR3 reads CASSVQLINSGANVLTF. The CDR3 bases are TGTGCCAGCAGTGTCCAGCTCATTAACTCTGGGGCCAACGTCCTGACTTTC.

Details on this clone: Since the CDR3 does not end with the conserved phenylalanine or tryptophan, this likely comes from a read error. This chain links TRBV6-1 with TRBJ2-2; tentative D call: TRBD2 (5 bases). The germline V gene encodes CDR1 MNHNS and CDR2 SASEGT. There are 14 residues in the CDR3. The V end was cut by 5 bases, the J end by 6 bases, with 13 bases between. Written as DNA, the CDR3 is TGTGCCAGCAGTCCGGACGGGGTCGCCGGGGAGCTGTTTTCT. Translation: CASSPDGVAGELFS.

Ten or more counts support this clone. The CDR3 region is CSVRTDQSNQPQHF. The DNA for the CDR3 is TGCAGCGTCAGGACGGACCAAAGCAATCAGCCCCAGCATTTT. V is TRBV29-1 and J is TRBJ1-5; D unresolved. Germline lookup yields CDR1 SQVTM and CDR2 ANQGSEA. This CDR3 comprises 14 residues. With 6 bases removed from V and 1 base from J, the gap between germline ends came to 13 bases.

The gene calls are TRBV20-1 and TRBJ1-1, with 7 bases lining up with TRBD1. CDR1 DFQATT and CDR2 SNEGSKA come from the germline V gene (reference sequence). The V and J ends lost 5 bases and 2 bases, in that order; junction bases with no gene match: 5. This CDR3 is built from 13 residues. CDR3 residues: CSAADRVNTEAFF. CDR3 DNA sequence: TGCAGTGCTGCCGACAGGGTTAACACTGAAGCTTTCTTT.

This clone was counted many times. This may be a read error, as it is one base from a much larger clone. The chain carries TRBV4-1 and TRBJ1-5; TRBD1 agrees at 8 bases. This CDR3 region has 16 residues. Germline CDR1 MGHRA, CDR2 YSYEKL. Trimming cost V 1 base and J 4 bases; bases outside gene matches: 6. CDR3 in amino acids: CASSQGRDRRNQPQHF. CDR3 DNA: TGCGCCAGCAGCCAAGGCAGGGACAGGAGAAATCAGCCCCAGCATTTT.

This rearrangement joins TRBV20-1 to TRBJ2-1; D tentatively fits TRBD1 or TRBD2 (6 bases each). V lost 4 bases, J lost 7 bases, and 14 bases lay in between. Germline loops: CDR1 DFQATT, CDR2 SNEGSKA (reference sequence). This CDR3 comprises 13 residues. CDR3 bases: TGCAGTGCTACAAGATCGGGGGCGAATGAGCAGTTCTTC. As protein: CSATRSGANEQFF.

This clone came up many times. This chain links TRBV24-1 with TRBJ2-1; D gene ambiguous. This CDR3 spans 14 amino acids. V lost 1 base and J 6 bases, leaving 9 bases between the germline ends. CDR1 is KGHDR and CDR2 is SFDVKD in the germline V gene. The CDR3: CATSDLSSFNEQFF. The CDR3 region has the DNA TGTGCCACCAGTGATTTATCGAGTTTCAATGAGCAGTTCTTC.

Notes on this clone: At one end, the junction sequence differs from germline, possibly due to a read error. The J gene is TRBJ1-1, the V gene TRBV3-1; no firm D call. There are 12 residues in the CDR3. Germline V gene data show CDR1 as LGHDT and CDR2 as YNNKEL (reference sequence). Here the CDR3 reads CANSQWPSPSFF. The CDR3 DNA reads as TGTGCCAACAGCCAATGGCCTTCCCCATCTTTCTTT.

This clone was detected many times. Written as DNA, the CDR3 is TGTGCCAGCAGCCAGACTAGCGGGGAAGAGACCCAGTACTTC. Residues: CASSQTSGEETQYF. The gene calls are TRBV6-1 and TRBJ2-5, with 11 bases identical to TRBD2. The germline V gene encodes CDR1 MNHNS and CDR2 SASEGT. V trimming: 6 bases; J trimming: 3 bases; junction bases outside the gene matches: 3. This CDR3 contains 14 residues.

The DNA for the CDR3 is TGTGCCAGCACTTCTCAGGGGGAGACCGGGGAGCTGTTTTTT. It encodes CASTSQGETGELFF. The rearrangement joins TRBV6-5 to TRBJ2-2; TRBD1 matches 7 bases. CDR3 length: 14 residues. CDR1 and CDR2 (germline): MNHEY, SVGAGI. The trim removed 7 bases at V and 5 bases at J, leaving 7 bases unmatched.

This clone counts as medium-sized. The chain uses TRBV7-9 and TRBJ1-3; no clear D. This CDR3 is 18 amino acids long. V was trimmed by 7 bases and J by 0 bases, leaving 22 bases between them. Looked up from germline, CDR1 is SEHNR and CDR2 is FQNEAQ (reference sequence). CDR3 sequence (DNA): TGTGCCAGCATAACCAGCGATATAATTTCCCCCTCTGGAAACACCATATATTTT. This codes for CASITSDIISPSGNTIYF.

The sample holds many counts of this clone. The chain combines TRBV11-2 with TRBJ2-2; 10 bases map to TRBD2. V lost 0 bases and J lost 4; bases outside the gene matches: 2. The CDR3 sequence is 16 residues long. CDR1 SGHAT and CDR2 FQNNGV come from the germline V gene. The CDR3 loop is CASSLDGLAVTGELFF. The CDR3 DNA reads TGTGCCAGCAGCTTAGATGGACTAGCGGTCACCGGGGAGCTGTTTTTT.

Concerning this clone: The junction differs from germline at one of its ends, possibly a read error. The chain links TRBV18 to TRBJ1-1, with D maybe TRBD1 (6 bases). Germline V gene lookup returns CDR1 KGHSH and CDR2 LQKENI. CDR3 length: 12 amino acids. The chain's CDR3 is CAISPAGAAAFF. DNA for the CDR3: TGTGCCATCTCACCAGCGGGGGCTGCAGCTTTCTTT.